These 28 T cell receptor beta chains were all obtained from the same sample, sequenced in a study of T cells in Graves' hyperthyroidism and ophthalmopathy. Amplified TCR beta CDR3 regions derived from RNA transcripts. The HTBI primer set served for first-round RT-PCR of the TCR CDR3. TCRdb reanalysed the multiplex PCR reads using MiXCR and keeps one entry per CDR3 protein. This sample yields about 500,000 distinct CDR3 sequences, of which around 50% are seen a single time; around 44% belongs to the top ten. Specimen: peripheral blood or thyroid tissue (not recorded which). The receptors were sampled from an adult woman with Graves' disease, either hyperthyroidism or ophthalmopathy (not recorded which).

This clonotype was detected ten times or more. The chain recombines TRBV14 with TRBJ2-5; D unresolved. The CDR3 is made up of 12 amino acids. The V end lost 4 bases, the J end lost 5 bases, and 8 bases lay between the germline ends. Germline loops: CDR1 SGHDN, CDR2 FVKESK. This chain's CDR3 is CASSLFAETQYF. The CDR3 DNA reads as TGTGCCAGCAGCCTGTTTGCGGAGACCCAGTACTTC.

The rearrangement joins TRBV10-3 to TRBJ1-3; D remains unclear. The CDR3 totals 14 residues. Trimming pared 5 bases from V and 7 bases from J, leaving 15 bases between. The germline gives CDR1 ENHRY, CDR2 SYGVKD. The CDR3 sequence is CAISTTERRNTIYF. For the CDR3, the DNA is TGTGCCATCAGTACAACCGAGCGCCGGAACACCATATATTTT.

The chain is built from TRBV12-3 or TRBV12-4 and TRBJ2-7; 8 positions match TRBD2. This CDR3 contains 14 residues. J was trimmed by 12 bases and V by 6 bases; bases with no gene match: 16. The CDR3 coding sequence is TGTGCCAGCAGGATAACGGGGGGGAACTCCGATCCGTACTTC. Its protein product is CASRITGGNSDPYF.

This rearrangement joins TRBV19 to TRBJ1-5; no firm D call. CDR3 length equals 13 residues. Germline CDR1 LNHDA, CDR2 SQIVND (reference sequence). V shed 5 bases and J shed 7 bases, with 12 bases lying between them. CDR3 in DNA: TGTGCCAGTAGTCCAGTCTCCGGGCAGCCCCAGCATTTT. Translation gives CASSPVSGQPQHF.

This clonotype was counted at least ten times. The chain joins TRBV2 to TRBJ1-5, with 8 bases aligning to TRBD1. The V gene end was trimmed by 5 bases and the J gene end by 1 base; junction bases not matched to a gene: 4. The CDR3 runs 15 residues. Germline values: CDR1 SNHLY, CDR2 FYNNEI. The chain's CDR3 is CASSRDRGSNQPQHF. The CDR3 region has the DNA TGTGCCAGCAGTCGAGACAGGGGAAGCAATCAGCCCCAGCATTTT.

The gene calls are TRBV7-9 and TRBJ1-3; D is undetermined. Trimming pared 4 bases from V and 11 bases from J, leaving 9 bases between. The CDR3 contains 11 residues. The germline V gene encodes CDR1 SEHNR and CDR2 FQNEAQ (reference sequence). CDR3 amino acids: CASSSRAAIYF. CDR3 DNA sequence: TGTGCCAGCAGCTCGCGAGCGGCCATATATTTT.

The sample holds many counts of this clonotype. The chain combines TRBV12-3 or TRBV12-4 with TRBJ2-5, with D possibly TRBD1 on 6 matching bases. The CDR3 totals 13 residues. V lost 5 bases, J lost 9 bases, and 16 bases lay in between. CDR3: CASSPGHRGPQYF. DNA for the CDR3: TGTGCCAGCAGTCCGGGACATCGAGGGCCCCAGTACTTC.

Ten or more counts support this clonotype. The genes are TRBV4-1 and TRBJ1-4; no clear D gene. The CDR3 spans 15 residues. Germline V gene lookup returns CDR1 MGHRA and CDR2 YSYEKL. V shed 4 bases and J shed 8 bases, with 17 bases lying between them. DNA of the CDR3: TGCGCCAGCAGCCCTCAGAACCAGCCATTCGAAAAACTGTTTTTT. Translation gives CASSPQNQPFEKLFF.

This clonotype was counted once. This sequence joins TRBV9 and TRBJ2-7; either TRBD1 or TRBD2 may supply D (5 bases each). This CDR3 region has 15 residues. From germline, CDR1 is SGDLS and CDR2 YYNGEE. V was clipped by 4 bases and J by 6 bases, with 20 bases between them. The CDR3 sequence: CASSQGIREGTEQYF. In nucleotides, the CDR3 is TGTGCCAGCAGCCAAGGTATAAGGGAAGGGACCGAGCAGTACTTC.

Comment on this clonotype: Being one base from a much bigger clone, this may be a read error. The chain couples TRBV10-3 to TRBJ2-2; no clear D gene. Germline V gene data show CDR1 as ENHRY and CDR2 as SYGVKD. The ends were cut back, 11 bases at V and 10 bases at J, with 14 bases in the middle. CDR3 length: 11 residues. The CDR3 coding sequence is TGTGCCCATCGCGTGTACGAGGAGCTGTTTTTT. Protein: CAHRVYEELFF.

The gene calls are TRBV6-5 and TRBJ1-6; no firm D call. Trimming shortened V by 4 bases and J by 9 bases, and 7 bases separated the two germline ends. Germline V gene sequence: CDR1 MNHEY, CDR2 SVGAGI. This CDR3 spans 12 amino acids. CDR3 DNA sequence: TGTGCCAGCAGTTCGCAACGTTCACCCCTCCACTTT. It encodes CASSSQRSPLHF.

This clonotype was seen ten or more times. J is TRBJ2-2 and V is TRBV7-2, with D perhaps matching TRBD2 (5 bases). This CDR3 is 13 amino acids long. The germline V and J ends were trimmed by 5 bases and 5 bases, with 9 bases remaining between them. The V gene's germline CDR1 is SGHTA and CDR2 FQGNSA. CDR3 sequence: CASSGSWTGELFF. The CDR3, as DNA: TGTGCCAGCAGCGGGAGTTGGACCGGGGAGCTGTTTTTT.

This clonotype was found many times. CDR3 nucleotide sequence: TGTGCCAGTAATTTCGGGGGGCACCGAGAGACCCAGTACTTC. Translation gives CASNFGGHRETQYF. The chain uses TRBV19 and TRBJ2-5, with TRBD2 as a possible D gene (7 bases). Trimming pared 7 bases from V and 4 bases from J, leaving 16 bases between. This CDR3 has 14 amino acids. Germline CDR1 and CDR2: LNHDA and SQIVND (reference sequence).

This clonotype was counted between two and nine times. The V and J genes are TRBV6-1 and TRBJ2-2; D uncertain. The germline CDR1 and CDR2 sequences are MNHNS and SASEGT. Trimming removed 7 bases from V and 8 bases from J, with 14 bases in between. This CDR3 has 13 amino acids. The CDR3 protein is CASKESVRGELFF. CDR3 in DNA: TGTGCCAGCAAAGAAAGTGTTAGGGGGGAGCTGTTTTTT.

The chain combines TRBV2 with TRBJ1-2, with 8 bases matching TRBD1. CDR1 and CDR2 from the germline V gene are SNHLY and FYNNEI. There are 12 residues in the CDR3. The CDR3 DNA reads TGTGCTATTGGACAGGGTAACTATGGCTACACCTTC. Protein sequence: CAIGQGNYGYTF.

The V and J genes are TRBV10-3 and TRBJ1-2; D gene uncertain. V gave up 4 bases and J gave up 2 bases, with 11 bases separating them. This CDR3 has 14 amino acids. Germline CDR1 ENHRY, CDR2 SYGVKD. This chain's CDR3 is CAISASGMNYGYTF. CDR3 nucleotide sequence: TGTGCCATCAGTGCATCGGGGATGAACTATGGCTACACCTTC.

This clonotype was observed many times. CDR3 amino acids: CASSEPREYGGELFF. The CDR3 DNA sequence: TGTGCCAGCAGTGAACCGCGGGAGTATGGCGGGGAGCTGTTTTTT. The chain joins TRBV6-4 to TRBJ2-2, with TRBD2 matching over 7 bases. Germline-derived CDR1 and CDR2 are MRHNA and SNTAGT. The length of the CDR3 is 15 residues. Trimming removed 3 bases from V and 7 bases from J; junction bases left unmatched: 8.

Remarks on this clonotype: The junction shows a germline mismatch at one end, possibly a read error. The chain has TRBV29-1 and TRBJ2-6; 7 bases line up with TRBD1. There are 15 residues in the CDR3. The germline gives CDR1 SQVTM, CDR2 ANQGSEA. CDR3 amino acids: CSVEVGGSGANVLTF. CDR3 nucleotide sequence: TGCAGCGTTGAAGTAGGGGGCTCTGGAGCCAACGTCCTGACTTTC.

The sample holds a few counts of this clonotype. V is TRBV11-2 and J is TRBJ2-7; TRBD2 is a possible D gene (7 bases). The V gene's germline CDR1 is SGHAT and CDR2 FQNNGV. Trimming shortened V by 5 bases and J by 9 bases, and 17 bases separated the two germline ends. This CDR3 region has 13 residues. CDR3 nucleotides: TGTGCCAGCAGCCCAGGGGCGGGGGTGCGGCAGTACTTC. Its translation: CASSPGAGVRQYF.

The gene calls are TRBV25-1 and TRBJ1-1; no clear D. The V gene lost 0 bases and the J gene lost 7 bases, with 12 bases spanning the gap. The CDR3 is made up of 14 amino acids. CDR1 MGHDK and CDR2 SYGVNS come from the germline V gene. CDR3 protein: CASSEYPEDVEAFF. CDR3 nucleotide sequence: TGTGCCAGCAGTGAATATCCTGAGGACGTTGAAGCTTTCTTT.

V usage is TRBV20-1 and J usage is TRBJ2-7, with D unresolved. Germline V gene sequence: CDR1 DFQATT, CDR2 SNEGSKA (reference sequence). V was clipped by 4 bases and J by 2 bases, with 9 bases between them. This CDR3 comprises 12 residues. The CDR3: CSAKYLTYEQYF. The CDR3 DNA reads TGCAGTGCTAAATACCTAACCTACGAGCAGTACTTC.

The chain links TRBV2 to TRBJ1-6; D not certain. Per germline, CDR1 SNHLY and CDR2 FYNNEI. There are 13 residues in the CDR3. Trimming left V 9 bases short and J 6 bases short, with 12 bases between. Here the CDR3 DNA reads TGTGCCAGTAAGATGCGGGGTAATTCACCCCTCCACTTT. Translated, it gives CASKMRGNSPLHF.

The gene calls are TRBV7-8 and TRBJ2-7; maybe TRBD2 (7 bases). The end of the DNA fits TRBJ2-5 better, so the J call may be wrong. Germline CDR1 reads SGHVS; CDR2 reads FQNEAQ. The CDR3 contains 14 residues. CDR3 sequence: CASSLGGGSKTQYF. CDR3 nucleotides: TGTGCCAGCAGCTTAGGCGGGGGCAGTAAGACCCAGTACTTC.

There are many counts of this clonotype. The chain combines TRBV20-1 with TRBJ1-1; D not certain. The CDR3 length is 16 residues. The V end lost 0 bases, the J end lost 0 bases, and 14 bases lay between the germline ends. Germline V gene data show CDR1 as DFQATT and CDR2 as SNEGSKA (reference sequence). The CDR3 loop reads CSARDGRSLMNTEAFF. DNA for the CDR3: TGCAGTGCTAGAGATGGGCGCAGCCTTATGAACACTGAAGCTTTCTTT.

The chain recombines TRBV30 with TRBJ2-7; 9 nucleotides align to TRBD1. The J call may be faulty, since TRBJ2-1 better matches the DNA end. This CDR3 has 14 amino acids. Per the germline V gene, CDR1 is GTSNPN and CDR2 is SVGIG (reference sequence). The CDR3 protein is CAWSKGQGINEQFF. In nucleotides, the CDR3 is TGTGCCTGGAGTAAGGGACAGGGAATCAACGAGCAGTTCTTC.

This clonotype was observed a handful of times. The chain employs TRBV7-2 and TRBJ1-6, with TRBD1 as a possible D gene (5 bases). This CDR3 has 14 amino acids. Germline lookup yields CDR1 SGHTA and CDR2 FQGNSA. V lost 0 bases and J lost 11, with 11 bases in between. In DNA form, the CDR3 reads TGTGCCAGCAGCTTAGCGCGGGGCGGGGCACCCCTCCACTTT. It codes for CASSLARGGAPLHF. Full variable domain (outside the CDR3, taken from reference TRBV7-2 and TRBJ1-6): GAGVSQSPSNKVTEKGKDVELRCDPISGHTALYWYRQSLGQGLEFLIYFQGNSAPDKSGLPSDRFSAERTGGSVSTLTIQRTQQEDSAVYLCASSLARGGAPLHFGNGTRLTVT.

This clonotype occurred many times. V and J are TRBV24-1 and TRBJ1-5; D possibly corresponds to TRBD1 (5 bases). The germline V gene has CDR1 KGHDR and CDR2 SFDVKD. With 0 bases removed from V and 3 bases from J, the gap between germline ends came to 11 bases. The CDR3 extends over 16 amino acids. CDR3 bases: TGTGCCACCAGTGATTTGAGGGACCCCTACAATCAGCCCCAGCATTTT. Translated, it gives CATSDLRDPYNQPQHF.

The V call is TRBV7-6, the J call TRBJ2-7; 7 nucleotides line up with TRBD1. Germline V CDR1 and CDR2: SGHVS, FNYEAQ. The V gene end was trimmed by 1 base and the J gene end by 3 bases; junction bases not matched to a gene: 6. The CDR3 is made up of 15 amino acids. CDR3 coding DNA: TGTGCCAGCAGCTTAGGGGACAGAGTGCGCTACGAGCAGTACTTC. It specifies CASSLGDRVRYEQYF. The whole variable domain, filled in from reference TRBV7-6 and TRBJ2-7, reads GAGVSQSPRYKVTKRGQDVALRCDPISGHVSLYWYRQALGQGPEFLTYFNYEAQQDKSGLPNDRFSAERPEGSISTLTIQRTEQRDSAMYRCASSLGDRVRYEQYFGPGTRLTVT.